This T cell receptor (beta chain) was captured by sequencing in a study of blood T cell repertoires in COVID-19. The CDR3 is made up of 13 amino acids. The trim removed 5 bases at V and 4 bases at J, leaving 4 bases unmatched. From germline, CDR1 is SGHTA and CDR2 FQGNSA. Produced via immunoSEQ multiplex PCR; TCRdb's table is partial and in-frame only. Among over 300,000 clones, around 87% were seen once, and the ten largest hold about 0.89%. Participant age was roughly 18 to 95 years, and participants resided in fewer than 25 US areas. The chain is built from TRBV7-2 and TRBJ1-2, with 7 positions matching TRBD1. Specimen: PBMCs or T cells enriched from blood (not recorded which). The clonotype originates from a woman aged 25 to 39 with acute COVID-19. CDR3 protein: CASSRGLSYGYTF. In nucleotides, the CDR3 is TGTGCCAGCAGCAGGGGGCTCAGCTATGGCTACACCTTC.